This entry lists 11 T cell receptor beta chains sequenced from one sample in a study of blood T cell repertoires in COVID-19. Only in-frame clones appear in the TCRdb table, and some are missing; sequencing was by immunoSEQ multiplex PCR. The data hold some 70,000 clones, with 90% to 95% observed a single time. Specimen: peripheral blood. The receptor source for this set is a man aged 40-55 years with COVID-19, enrolled during active disease.

The V gene is TRBV2, the J gene TRBJ1-4; 11 bases agree with TRBD1. The CDR3 length is 15 residues. From germline, CDR1 is SNHLY and CDR2 FYNNEI. V dropped 6 bases and J dropped 6; count of bases not matched to a gene: 6. DNA of the CDR3: TGTGCCAGCAGCGGACAGGGGGCGAGGGATGAAAAACTGTTTTTT. Protein: CASSGQGARDEKLFF.

The chain uses TRBV4-1 and TRBJ2-1; 9 bases are a match to TRBD2. Germline CDR1 reads MGHRA; CDR2 reads YSYEKL. Trimming took 3 bases from V and 7 from J; bases not matched to a gene: 10. The CDR3 is 16 amino acids. For the CDR3, the DNA is TGCGCCAGCAGCCACACCGAGTGGGGACTAGCTAATGAGCAGTTCTTC. This codes for CASSHTEWGLANEQFF.

This clone was counted once. The CDR3 protein is CASREAEYNEQFF. The CDR3 coding sequence is TGTGCCAGCAGAGAGGCGGAGTACAATGAGCAGTTCTTC. The chain is built from TRBV6-6 and TRBJ2-1; D is unresolved. V shed 6 bases and J shed 4 bases, with 10 bases lying between them. The CDR3 is made up of 13 amino acids. Germline CDR1 is MNHNY and CDR2 is SVGAGI (reference sequence).

This sequence joins TRBV7-8 and TRBJ2-3; unclear D gene. The germline V gene has CDR1 SGHVS and CDR2 FQNEAQ. The CDR3 is 13 residues long. Trimming shortened V by 5 bases and J by 4 bases, and 10 bases separated the two germline ends. The CDR3 here is CASSLGRADTQYF. The CDR3, as DNA: TGTGCCAGCAGCCTTGGTCGGGCAGATACGCAGTATTTT.

The count of this clone is one. This rearrangement joins TRBV18 to TRBJ2-7; TRBD2 matches 9 bases. Germline V gives CDR1 KGHSH, CDR2 LQKENI. The CDR3 runs 14 residues. V shed 8 bases and J 3 bases; nucleotides not matched to a gene: 8. CDR3 nucleotide sequence: TGTGCCAGCGAACCGGCGGGGGGGGGCTACGAGCAGTACTTC. Translation gives CASEPAGGGYEQYF.

This clone came up a few times. The V gene is TRBV28, the J gene TRBJ2-2; the D is unclear. The CDR3 is 15 residues long. Germline V CDR1 and CDR2: MDHEN, SYDVKM. V lost 3 bases and J lost 7, with 15 bases in between. The CDR3 DNA sequence: TGTGCCAGCAGTTTGGCAGACATGTCCGGCGGGGAGCTGTTTTTT. Translation: CASSLADMSGGELFF. The full variable domain, rest sourced from reference TRBV28 and TRBJ2-2, is DVKVTQSSRYLVKRTGEKVFLECVQDMDHENMFWYRQDPGLGLRLIYFSYDVKMKEKGDIPEGYSVSREKKERFSLILESASTNQTSMYLCASSLADMSGGELFFGEGSRLTVL.

This sequence joins TRBV9 and TRBJ1-6, with D possibly matching TRBD1 (5 bases). Looked up from germline, CDR1 is SGDLS and CDR2 is YYNGEE. CDR3 length: 16 residues. The ends were cut back, 2 bases at V and 0 bases at J, with 9 bases in the middle. The CDR3 reads CASSVDMTSYNSPLHF. The DNA of the CDR3 is TGTGCCAGCAGCGTGGACATGACCTCCTATAATTCACCCCTCCACTTT.

The chain couples TRBV19 to TRBJ1-1; no clear D gene. Germline V gene sequence: CDR1 LNHDA, CDR2 SQIVND (reference sequence). Trimming took 1 base from V and 6 from J, leaving 12 bases between them. There are 14 residues in the CDR3. CDR3 nucleotides: TGTGCCAGTAGTATAGGTATCGAACGGGCTGAAGCTTTCTTT. It codes for CASSIGIERAEAFF. The full variable domain, rest sourced from reference TRBV19 and TRBJ1-1, is DGGITQSPKYLFRKEGQNVTLSCEQNLNHDAMYWYRQDPGQGLRLIYYSQIVNDFQKGDIAEGYSVSREKKESFPLTVTSAQKNPTAFYLCASSIGIERAEAFFGQGTRLTVV.

DNA of the CDR3: TGCGCCAGCAGCCCCGGGACACAGAACACCGGGGAGCTGTTTTTT. Its translation: CASSPGTQNTGELFF. V is TRBV5-1 and J is TRBJ2-2, with D perhaps TRBD1 (6 bases). Germline CDR1 is SGHRS and CDR2 is YFSETQ. Trimming removed 4 bases from V and 1 base from J, with 11 bases in between. This CDR3 spans 15 amino acids.

This clone was observed a single time. The rearrangement uses TRBV6-6 and TRBJ2-7; 9 bases are shared with TRBD1. The CDR3 spans 17 residues. Germline V gene data show CDR1 as MNHNY and CDR2 as SVGAGI (reference sequence). The V segment lost 5 bases and the J segment 5 bases; nucleotides outside the gene matches: 16. The CDR3 nucleotides read TGTGCCAGCAGTCAGAATGCCATCGGGACAGGGAACGACGAGCAGTACTTC. Residues: CASSQNAIGTGNDEQYF.

The chain couples TRBV5-1 to TRBJ2-7; maybe TRBD2 (6 bases). CDR1 SGHRS and CDR2 YFSETQ come from the germline V gene. The CDR3 is 14 amino acids. The ends were cut back, 0 bases at V and 2 bases at J, with 9 bases in the middle. The CDR3 DNA reads TGCGCCAGCAGCTTGGGTCCGGGGGCCTACGAGCAGTACTTC. Protein sequence: CASSLGPGAYEQYF.